This T cell receptor beta chain was sequenced in a study of blood T cell repertoires in COVID-19. Study details: The study drew acute and convalescent COVID-19 samples from the United States, Italy and Spain.

The participants were between about 18 and 90 years old and came from about two dozen US areas. Among Cohort 3 donors, those recovered had two negative PCRs, clearance, or symptom resolution. This clone has only a few counts. The CDR3 sequence is 16 residues long. Authors' data handling: Scientists estimated how many nucleated cells there were by amplifying reference gene primers. TCRdb's copy holds only in-frame clones and misses some; the assay was immunoSEQ multiplex PCR. The V and J calls and clone size are taken from that table; D and trimming were inferred from the DNA. The sample holds over 250,000 clones, roughly nine tenths seen once.

The TCR originated in a woman aged 60-70 years who had recovered from COVID-19. Sequenced material: PBMCs or T cells enriched from blood (not recorded which). The V gene is TRBV21-1, the J gene TRBJ1-5. TRBV21-1 is a pseudogene segment. CDR3 protein: CASSSGGRVQEQPQHF. CDR3 in DNA: TGTGCCAGCAGCAGCGGGGGCAGGGTTCAGGAACAGCCCCAGCATTTT.